Listed below are T cell receptor beta chains from one sample, sequenced in a study of T cell responses to AZD1222 COVID-19 vaccine. Method: immunoSEQ multiplex PCR; TCRdb's copy keeps in-frame clones and lacks some. This sample has tens of thousands of clones; 80% occur once, and the top ten carry 9% to 13%. The specimen comprised peripheral blood, sampled on day 0 of AZD1222 vaccination. The receptors come from an adult in good health. Both conserved end residues are part of each CDR3. A D gene is named only where the DNA matches it firmly. Size is stated for part of the rows, as once, few or many counts, or as a class when the clone is expanded.

d_call clone_size j_call v_call cdr3_aa cdr3_nt
. . TRBJ2-2 TRBV11-3 CASSLGGLNTGELFF TGTGCCAGCAGCTTAGGGGGACTGAACACCGGGGAGCTGTTTTTT
TRBD2 . TRBJ2-2 TRBV3-1/TRBV3-2 CASSPALAGLTGELFF TGTGCCAGCAGCCCTGCACTAGCGGGATTGACCGGGGAGCTGTTTTTT
. . TRBJ2-1 TRBV5-6 CASSEGDYNEQFF TGTGCCAGCAGCGAGGGTGATTACAATGAGCAGTTCTTC
TRBD1 . TRBJ2-3 TRBV3-1/TRBV3-2 CASSLDRGRTDTQYF TGTGCCAGCAGCCTGGACAGGGGCAGGACAGATACGCAGTATTTT
TRBD1 . TRBJ2-3 TRBV11-2 CASSPRTGVMSTDTQYF TGTGCCAGCAGCCCACGGACAGGGGTTATGTCCACAGATACGCAGTATTTT
. . TRBJ2-7 TRBV12-3/TRBV12-4 CASSFGVFGEQYF TGTGCCAGCAGTTTCGGTGTCTTCGGAGAGCAGTACTTC
TRBD2 . TRBJ2-7 TRBV7-9 CASSRRGGAAEQYF TGTGCCAGCAGCCGAAGGGGAGGGGCGGCCGAGCAGTACTTC
TRBD1 . TRBJ2-1 TRBV6-5 CASSLDRGTYNEQFF TGTGCCAGCAGTTTGGACAGGGGTACCTACAATGAGCAGTTCTTC
TRBD1 . TRBJ1-6 TRBV18 CASSPPDQTGGVFPLHF TGTGCCAGCTCACCACCGGACCAGACAGGGGGCGTTTTTCCCCTCCACTTT
. . TRBJ1-2 TRBV3-1/TRBV3-2 CASSQAVVPTSHRGYTF TGTGCCAGCAGCCAAGCGGTCGTGCCGACAAGTCATCGGGGCTACACCTTC
. . TRBJ1-5 TRBV5-4 CASSLRGQPQHF TGTGCCAGCAGCTTGCGTGGACAGCCCCAGCATTTT
. . TRBJ1-2 TRBV7-2 CASSLVTVIYGYTF TGTGCCAGCAGCTTAGTTACAGTCATCTATGGCTACACCTTC
. . TRBJ1-4 TRBV2 CASKDGDNEKLFF TGTGCCAGCAAGGACGGAGATAATGAAAAACTGTTTTTT
. . TRBJ1-2 TRBV20-1 CSAGDYGYTF TGCAGTGCTGGGGACTATGGCTACACCTTC
. . TRBJ2-7 TRBV19 CASSPGKHEQYF TGTGCCAGTAGTCCAGGGAAACACGAGCAGTACTTC
. . TRBJ1-1 TRBV5-1 CASAAERRTEAFF TGCGCCAGCGCAGCCGAGAGGAGGACTGAAGCTTTCTTT
TRBD2 . TRBJ2-2 TRBV27 CATATSGGPFVTGELFF TGTGCCACCGCGACTAGCGGGGGGCCGTTTGTCACCGGGGAGCTGTTTTTT
. . TRBJ1-1 TRBV30 CAWSVAGADLGFEAFF TGTGCCTGGAGTGTCGCTGGAGCGGATCTGGGTTTTGAAGCTTTCTTT
. . TRBJ1-5 TRBV5-8 CASSLVVGYSNQPQHF TGTGCCAGCAGCTTGGTCGTGGGGTATAGCAATCAGCCCCAGCATTTT
. . TRBJ2-6 TRBV14 CASSRTAGANVLTF TGTGCCAGCAGCCGGACAGCTGGGGCCAACGTCCTGACTTTC
TRBD1 . TRBJ2-3 TRBV18 CASSPSDREDTQYF TGTGCCAGCTCACCATCGGACAGGGAGGATACGCAGTATTTT
. few TRBJ2-5 TRBV20-1 CSAVGETQYF TGCAGTGCCGTCGGGGAGACCCAGTACTTC
. . TRBJ1-4 TRBV15 CATSRDGIEEELFF TGTGCCACCAGCAGAGATGGGATCGAGGAGGAACTGTTTTTT
. . TRBJ1-1 TRBV6-5 CASRQRVGGETEAFF TGTGCCAGCAGACAAAGGGTAGGGGGGGAAACTGAAGCTTTCTTT
TRBD2 . TRBJ2-1 TRBV5-4 CASSLRSGGAYNEQFF TGTGCCAGCAGCTTGAGAAGCGGGGGGGCTTACAATGAGCAGTTCTTC
TRBD1 . TRBJ2-7 TRBV6-5 CASSLIPGQGDEQYF TGTGCCAGCAGTCTGATCCCGGGACAGGGGGACGAGCAGTACTTC
. few TRBJ1-1 TRBV27 CASSLRMNTEAFF TGTGCCAGCAGTTTAAGGATGAACACTGAAGCTTTCTTT
TRBD1 . TRBJ1-6 TRBV5-6 CASSKRTGTNSPLHF TGTGCCAGCAGCAAAAGGACAGGAACAAATTCACCCCTCCACTTT
TRBD2 . TRBJ2-1 TRBV5-1 CASRRLAGGSYNEQFF TGCGCCAGCAGGCGACTAGCGGGGGGGTCCTACAATGAGCAGTTCTTC
TRBD1 . TRBJ2-7 TRBV7-6 CASSPSGTGGFYEQYF TGTGCCAGCAGCCCTTCCGGGACAGGGGGCTTCTACGAGCAGTACTTC
. . TRBJ1-5 TRBV30 CAWRTTGEGGNQPQHF TGTGCCTGGAGGACGACAGGAGAGGGCGGAAATCAGCCCCAGCATTTT